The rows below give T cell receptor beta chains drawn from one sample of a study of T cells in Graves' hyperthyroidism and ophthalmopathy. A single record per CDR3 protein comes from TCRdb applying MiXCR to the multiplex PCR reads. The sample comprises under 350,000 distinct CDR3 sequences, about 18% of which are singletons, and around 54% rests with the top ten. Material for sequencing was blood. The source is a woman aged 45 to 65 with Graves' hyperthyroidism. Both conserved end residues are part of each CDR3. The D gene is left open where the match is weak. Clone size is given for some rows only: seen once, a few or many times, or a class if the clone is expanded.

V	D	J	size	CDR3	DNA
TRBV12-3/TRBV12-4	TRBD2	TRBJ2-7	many	CASSLEYGTRSGRGSSYEQYF	TGTGCCAGCAGTTTAGAGTATGGAACTCGTAGCGGGAGGGGAAGCTCCTACGAGCAGTACTTC
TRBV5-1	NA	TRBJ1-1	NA	CASSWDTMNTEAFF	TGCGCCAGCAGCTGGGACACGATGAACACTGAAGCTTTCTTT
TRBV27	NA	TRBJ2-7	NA	CASSLIGQIPPEQYF	TGTGCCAGCAGTTTAATCGGCCAGATCCCCCCCGAGCAGTACTTC
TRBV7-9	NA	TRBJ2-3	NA	CASSTGALTDTQYF	TGTGCCAGCAGTACCGGAGCGCTCACAGATACGCAGTATTTT
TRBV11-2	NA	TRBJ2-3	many	CASSSYRTADTQYF	TGTGCCAGCAGCTCCTATAGGACCGCAGATACGCAGTATTTT
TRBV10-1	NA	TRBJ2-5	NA	CASSESPSEAAETQYF	TGCGCCAGCAGTGAGTCGCCTAGTGAGGCGGCAGAGACCCAGTACTTC
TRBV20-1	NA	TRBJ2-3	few	CSAMMVAPDTQYF	TGCAGTGCTATGATGGTGGCGCCAGATACGCAGTATTTT
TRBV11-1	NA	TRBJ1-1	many	CASSPREGRSTEAFF	TGTGCCAGCAGCCCCCGAGAGGGTCGGAGCACTGAAGCTTTCTTT
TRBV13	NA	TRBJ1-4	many	CASSLQQYNEKLFF	TGTGCCAGCAGCTTACAACAGTATAATGAAAAACTGTTTTTT
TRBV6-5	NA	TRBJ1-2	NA	CASSYSGDPLNYGYTF	TGTGCCAGCAGTTACTCGGGGGACCCCCTTAACTATGGCTACACCTTC
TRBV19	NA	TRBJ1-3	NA	CASSIWWTTSSGNTIYF	TGTGCCAGTAGTATTTGGTGGACAACGAGCTCTGGAAACACCATATATTTT
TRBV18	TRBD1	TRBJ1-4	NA	CASSRTGTGSEKLFF	TGTGCCAGCTCACGGACCGGGACAGGGTCCGAAAAACTGTTTTTT
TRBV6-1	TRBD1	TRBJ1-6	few	CASRTGTDLGSPLHF	TGTGCCAGCAGAACCGGGACAGATTTAGGTTCACCCCTCCACTTT
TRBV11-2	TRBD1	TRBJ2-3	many	CASSFDRELLADTQYF	TGTGCCAGCAGCTTCGACAGGGAATTGTTAGCAGATACGCAGTATTTT
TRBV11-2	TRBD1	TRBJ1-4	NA	CASSSPGQGQEKLFF	TGTGCCAGCAGCTCTCCGGGACAGGGTCAGGAAAAACTGTTTTTT
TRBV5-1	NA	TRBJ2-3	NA	CASSLASLGNTDTQYF	TGCGCCAGCAGCTTGGCTAGTCTGGGGAACACAGATACGCAGTATTTT
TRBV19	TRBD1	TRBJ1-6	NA	CASRDSVNSPLHF	TGTGCCAGCAGGGACAGCGTAAATTCACCCCTCCACTTT
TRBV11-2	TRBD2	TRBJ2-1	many	CASSQEGTSGRNEQFF	TGTGCCAGCAGCCAAGAAGGGACTAGCGGGAGGAATGAGCAGTTCTTC
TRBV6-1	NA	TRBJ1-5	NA	CASSTRERGNQPQHF	TGTGCCAGCAGTACCAGGGAGAGGGGCAATCAGCCCCAGCATTTT
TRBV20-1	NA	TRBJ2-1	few	CSARGPSGDEQFF	TGCAGTGCTAGAGGCCCTAGTGGCGATGAGCAGTTCTTC
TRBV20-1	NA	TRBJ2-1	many	CSAPPGRIDNEQFF	TGCAGTGCCCCTCCGGGACGGATCGACAATGAGCAGTTCTTC
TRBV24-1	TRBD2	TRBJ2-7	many	CATSEPGLAVSYEQYF	TGTGCCACCAGTGAACCGGGACTAGCGGTCTCCTACGAGCAGTACTTC